This T cell receptor beta chain was observed in a study of blood T cell repertoires in COVID-19 (dated by TCRdb to about 2020). About the study as a whole: Samples from collaborators originated in the United States, Italy and Spain and spanned both the acute and convalescent phases of COVID-19. Samples came from the ongoing ImmuneRACE study (first 160 participants) plus 1,254 subjects from 6 global collaborators. The material from the prospective study consisted of cDNA or gDNA derived from T cells, B-cell-depleted T cells, or PBMCs. The sample metadata nearly always contained a de-identified subject ID, COVID-19 status, age in years and sex. A freely available public database, intended as a resource for researchers studying the immune response to SARS-CoV-2, is where the repertoires were released. HLA class I and class II types, where available, came from metadata supplied by the sample provider rather than from assay-based typing. The dataset comprised deeply sampled blood TCRbeta repertoires from subjects exposed to, actively infected with, or recovered from COVID-19.

As concerns this clone: Its antigen is not yet known. It has no much larger one-base neighbor in the sample; base qualities were not kept.

The immunoSEQ Assay, a bias-controlled multiplex PCR, was used to amplify TCRbeta CDR3 regions from genomic DNA. The study's own analysis went as follows. The number of nucleated cells in each sample was estimated from the amplification of reference gene primers within the assay. Sequence reads were collapsed and filtered to measure the absolute abundance of every unique TCRbeta CDR3 rearrangement. For each sample, productive Simpson clonality was calculated as the square root of Simpson's diversity index across productive rearrangements. The table was pulled from immuneACCESS by TCRdb, which kept in-frame rearrangements only. Such tables lose some clones; where checked, under half of the loss comes from unresolved V genes, and the rest has no known cause. For V, J and clone size, that table is used; D and trimming come from the DNA. The sample has about 180,000 clones on record, approximately 84% of them singletons. Of the sample, about 1.2% is held by the ten largest clones.

Enrolling through a virtual design, the prospective study's participants ranged in age from roughly 18 to 90 years and lived across about two dozen United States geographic areas. To assign participants to cohorts, the prospective study relied on clinical history that participants themselves reported in a screening survey and a study questionnaire. Each participant in the prospective study had whole blood, serum and a nasopharyngeal or oropharyngeal swab collected by mobile phlebotomists. Prospective study participants could optionally give additional blood draws and questionnaires over an approximately two-month period. Prospective study blood samples were shipped either frozen or at room temperature before DNA extraction. The study at large found these results: The amount of clinical and demographic metadata varied by source and participant and was provided uncurated.

The CDR3 runs 14 amino acids, cysteine and phenylalanine included. The only DNA kept is the CDR3, 42 bases in frame from the first base. Trimming costs V 3 bases and J 2 bases, and their ends lie 10 bases apart. Via the germline V gene, CDR1 is SGDLS and CDR2 YYNGEE. Material: PBMCs or T cells enriched from blood (not recorded which). The chain uses TRBV9 and TRBJ2-3, and possibly TRBD2, on 6 matching bases. The sequence was collected from a human donor with acute COVID-19. The donor label of this sample is uncertain. The CDR3 region reads CASSARGFTDTQYF. The sequenced DNA is TGTGCCAGCAGCGCGCGGGGATTCACAGATACGCAGTATTTT.